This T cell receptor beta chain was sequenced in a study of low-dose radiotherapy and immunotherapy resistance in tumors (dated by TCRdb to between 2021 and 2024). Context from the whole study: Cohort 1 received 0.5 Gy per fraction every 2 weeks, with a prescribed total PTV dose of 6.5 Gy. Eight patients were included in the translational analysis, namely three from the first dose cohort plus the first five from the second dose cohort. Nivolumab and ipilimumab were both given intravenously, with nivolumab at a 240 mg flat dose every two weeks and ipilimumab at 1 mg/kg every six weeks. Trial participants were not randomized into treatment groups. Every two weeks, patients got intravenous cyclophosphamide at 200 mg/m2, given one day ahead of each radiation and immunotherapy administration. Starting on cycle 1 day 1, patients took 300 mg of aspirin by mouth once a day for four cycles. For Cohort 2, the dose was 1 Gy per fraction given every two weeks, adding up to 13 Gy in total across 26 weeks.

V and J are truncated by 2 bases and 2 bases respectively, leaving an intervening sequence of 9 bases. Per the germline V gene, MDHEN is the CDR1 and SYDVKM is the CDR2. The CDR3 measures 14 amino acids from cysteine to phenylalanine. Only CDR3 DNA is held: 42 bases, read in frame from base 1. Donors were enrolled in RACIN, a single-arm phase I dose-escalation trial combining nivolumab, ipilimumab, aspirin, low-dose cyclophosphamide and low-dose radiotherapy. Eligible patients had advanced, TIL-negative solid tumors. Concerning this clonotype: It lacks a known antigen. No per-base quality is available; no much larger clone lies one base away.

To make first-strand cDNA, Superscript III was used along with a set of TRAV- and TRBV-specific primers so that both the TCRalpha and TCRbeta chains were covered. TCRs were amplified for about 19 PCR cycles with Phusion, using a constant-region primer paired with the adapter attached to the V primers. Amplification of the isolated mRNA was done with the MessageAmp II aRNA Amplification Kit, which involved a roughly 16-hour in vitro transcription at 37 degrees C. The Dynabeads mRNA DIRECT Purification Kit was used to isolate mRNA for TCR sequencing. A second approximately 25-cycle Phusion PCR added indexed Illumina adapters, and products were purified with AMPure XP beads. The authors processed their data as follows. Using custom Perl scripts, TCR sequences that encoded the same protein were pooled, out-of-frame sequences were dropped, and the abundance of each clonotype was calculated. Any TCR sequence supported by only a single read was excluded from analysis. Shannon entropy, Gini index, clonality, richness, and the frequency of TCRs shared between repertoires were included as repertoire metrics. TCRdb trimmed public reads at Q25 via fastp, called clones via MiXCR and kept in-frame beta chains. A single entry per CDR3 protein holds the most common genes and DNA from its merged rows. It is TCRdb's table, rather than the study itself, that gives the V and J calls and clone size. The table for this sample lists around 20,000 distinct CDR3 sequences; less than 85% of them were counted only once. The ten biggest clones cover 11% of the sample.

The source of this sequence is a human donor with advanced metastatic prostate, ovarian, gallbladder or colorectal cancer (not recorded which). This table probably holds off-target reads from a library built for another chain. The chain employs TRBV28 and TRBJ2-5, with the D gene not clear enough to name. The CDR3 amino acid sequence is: CASSLPTVQETQYF. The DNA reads TGTGCCAGCAGTTTACCCACAGTTCAAGAGACCCAGTACTTC.